This T cell receptor (beta chain) came from a study of T-cell memory formation after mild COVID-19. Study details: The TCR clusters were mostly specific to one donor.

As to this clonotype: The antigen is unknown.

Study conclusions and caveats: Cross-reactive memory apparently joined, as some responding clones appeared in pre-infection memory. Clones that got smaller from day 15 to 85 had even CD4/CD8, while clones growing later tipped toward CD4+.

The CDR3 consists of 12 residues. Trimming took 7 bases from V and 8 from J, leaving 14 bases between them. Per the germline V gene, CDR1 is MDHEN and CDR2 is SYDVKM. Amplification by 5'RACE using constant-segment primers produced TCR alpha and TCR beta cDNA libraries that carried sample barcodes and UMIs. TCRdb processed the 5' RACE reads anew with MiXCR; each CDR3 protein has one entry. Here the sample spans about 350,000 distinct CDR3 sequences, roughly 15% being singletons. The clonotype originates from a young man who had mild COVID-19 (a few samples of this study predate the infection). Cell type and time point are not known. Material: PBMCs or a T cell subset sorted from them (not recorded which). The chain has TRBV28 and TRBJ1-2, with D maybe TRBD1 (6 bases). The CDR3 DNA is TGTGCCAGCACCGCGACAGGAGGGGGCTACACCTTC. Its protein is CASTATGGGYTF.